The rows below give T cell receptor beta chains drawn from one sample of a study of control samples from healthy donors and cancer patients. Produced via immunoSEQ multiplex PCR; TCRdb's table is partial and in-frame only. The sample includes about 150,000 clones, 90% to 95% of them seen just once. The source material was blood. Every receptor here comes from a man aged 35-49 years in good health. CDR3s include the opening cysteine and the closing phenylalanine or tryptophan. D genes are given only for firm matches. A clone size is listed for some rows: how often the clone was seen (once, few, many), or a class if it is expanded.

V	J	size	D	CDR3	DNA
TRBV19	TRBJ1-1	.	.	CASSFRGGTTNTEAFF	TGTGCCAGTAGTTTCCGAGGCGGGACAACTAACACTGAAGCTTTCTTT
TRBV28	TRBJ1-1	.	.	CASSPLEGRTTEAFF	TGTGCCAGCAGCCCCTTAGAGGGTCGGACCACTGAAGCTTTCTTT
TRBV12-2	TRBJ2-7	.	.	CASRPSRTDYEQYF	TGTGCAAGTCGCCCCTCGCGGACAGACTACGAGCAGTACTTC
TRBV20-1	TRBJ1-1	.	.	CSASSQYTEAFF	TGCAGTGCTAGTAGCCAGTACACTGAAGCTTTCTTT
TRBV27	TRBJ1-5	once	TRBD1	CASSPTGGSQPQHF	TGTGCCAGCAGTCCGACAGGGGGCTCTCAGCCCCAGCATTTT
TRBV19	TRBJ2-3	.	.	CASSMYKTSTDTQYF	TGTGCCAGTAGTATGTACAAAACTAGCACAGATACGCAGTATTTT
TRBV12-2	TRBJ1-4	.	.	CASRLEGQGGANEKLFF	TGTGCAAGTCGCTTAGAGGGACAGGGGGGAGCTAATGAAAAACTGTTTTTT
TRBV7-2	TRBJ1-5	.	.	CASSPGTDQPQHF	TGTGCCAGCAGCCCCGGGACCGATCAGCCCCAGCATTTT
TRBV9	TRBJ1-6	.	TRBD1	CASSPQTGVSPLHF	TGTGCCAGCAGCCCACAGACAGGGGTGTCACCCCTCCACTTT
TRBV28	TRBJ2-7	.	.	CASSFFDMNAFYEQYF	TGTGCCAGCAGTTTTTTTGATATGAATGCTTTCTACGAGCAGTACTTC
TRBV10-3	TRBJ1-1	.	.	CAISELGDTEAFF	TGTGCCATCAGCGAGCTGGGGGACACTGAAGCTTTCTTT
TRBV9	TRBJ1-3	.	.	CASSGELSTSYTIYF	TGTGCCAGCAGCGGGGAGCTTTCAACTTCCTACACCATATATTTT
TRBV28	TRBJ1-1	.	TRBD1	CASTNPGQANTEAFF	TGTGCCAGCACAAACCCGGGACAGGCGAACACTGAAGCTTTCTTT
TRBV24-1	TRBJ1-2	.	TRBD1	CATSDAGGGYGYTF	TGTGCCACCAGTGACGCAGGGGGCGGCTATGGCTACACCTTC
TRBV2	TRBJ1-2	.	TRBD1	CASSVRDRGGYTF	TGTGCCAGCAGTGTACGGGACAGGGGAGGCTACACCTTC
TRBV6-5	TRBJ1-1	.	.	CASSYSKRGNTEAFF	TGTGCCAGCAGTTACTCGAAACGGGGGAACACTGAAGCTTTCTTT
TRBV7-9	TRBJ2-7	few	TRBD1	CASRQLTGDRTYEQYF	TGTGCCAGCAGGCAATTGACAGGGGACAGGACCTACGAGCAGTACTTC
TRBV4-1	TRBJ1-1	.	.	CASSQEPEGEAFF	TGCGCCAGCAGCCAAGAGCCCGAGGGTGAAGCTTTCTTT
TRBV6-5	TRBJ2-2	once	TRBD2	CASSYARTSTGELFF	TGTGCCAGCAGTTACGCCAGGACTAGCACCGGGGAGCTGTTTTTT
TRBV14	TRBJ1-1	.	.	CASSQGTEAFF	TGTGCCAGCAGCCAAGGGACTGAAGCTTTCTTT
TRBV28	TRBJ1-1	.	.	CASSLYSDRGAFF	TGTGCCAGCAGTTTATACTCCGACAGAGGAGCTTTCTTT
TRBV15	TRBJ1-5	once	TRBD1	CATSRDSQGAQPQHF	TGTGCCACCAGCAGAGATTCTCAGGGGGCTCAGCCCCAGCATTTT
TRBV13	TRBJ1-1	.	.	CASSPPVGPEAFF	TGTGCCAGCAGCCCCCCGGTAGGTCCTGAAGCTTTCTTT
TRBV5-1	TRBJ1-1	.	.	CASRPQLRTENTEAFF	TGCGCCAGCAGACCGCAACTAAGGACGGAGAACACTGAAGCTTTCTTT
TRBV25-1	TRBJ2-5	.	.	CASSDIMDIQETQYF	TGTGCCAGCAGTGATATAATGGATATCCAAGAGACCCAGTACTTC
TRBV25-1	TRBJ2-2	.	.	CASSEWTDLTGELFF	TGTGCCAGCAGTGAATGGACAGACCTCACCGGGGAGCTGTTTTTT
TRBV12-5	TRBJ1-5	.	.	CASGLGHYNQPQHF	TGTGCTAGTGGTTTGGGACACTACAATCAGCCCCAGCATTTT
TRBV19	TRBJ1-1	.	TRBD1	CASSTPRGLNTEAFF	TGTGCCAGTAGTACACCCAGGGGGCTGAACACTGAAGCTTTCTTT
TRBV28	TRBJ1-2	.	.	CASSVEGEYYGYTF	TGTGCCAGCAGTGTGGAGGGGGAGTACTATGGCTACACCTTC
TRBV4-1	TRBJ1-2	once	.	CASSGIDYGYTF	TGCGCCAGCAGCGGTATTGACTATGGCTACACCTTC
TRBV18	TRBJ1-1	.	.	CASSPPLDTEAFF	TGTGCCAGCTCACCACCGTTGGACACTGAAGCTTTCTTT
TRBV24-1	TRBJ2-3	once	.	CATSVAGTDTQYF	TGTGCCACCAGTGTTGCCGGCACAGATACGCAGTATTTT
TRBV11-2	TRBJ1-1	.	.	CASSLKIGNTEAFF	TGTGCCAGCAGCTTAAAAATCGGGAACACTGAAGCTTTCTTT
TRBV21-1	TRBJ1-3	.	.	CASRSGGHSGNTIYF	TGTGCCAGCAGATCGGGGGGACACTCTGGAAACACCATATATTTT
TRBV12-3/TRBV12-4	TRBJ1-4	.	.	CASSIRTNEKLFF	TGTGCCAGCAGTATACGGACTAATGAAAAACTGTTTTTT
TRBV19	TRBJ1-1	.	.	CASSMGHRNTEAFF	TGTGCCAGTAGTATGGGACACCGGAACACTGAAGCTTTCTTT
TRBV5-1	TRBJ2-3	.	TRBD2	CASSLYRRGGVPTLVTDTQYF	TGCGCCAGCAGCTTGTACCGGCGGGGGGGTGTCCCAACTCTGGTCACAGATACGCAGTATTTT
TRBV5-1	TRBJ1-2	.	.	CASSPGTNPFYGYTF	TGCGCCAGCAGCCCTGGGACAAACCCTTTCTATGGCTACACCTTC
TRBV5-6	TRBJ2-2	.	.	CASSLTGSTGELFF	TGTGCCAGCAGCTTAACAGGGAGCACCGGGGAGCTGTTTTTT